The source of this T cell receptor (beta chain) is a study of T cell responses to AZD1222 COVID-19 vaccine. Study in general: Both about-4-week and about-12-week second-dose recipients were combined. Study results and limitations: CD4 TCRs linked to vaccination spanned spike, dominating at 160-218 and 743-854. Only after the peak T cell response were repertoires sampled.

Losses at the gene ends were 0 bases for V and 8 bases for J; bases not matched to a gene: 4. The length of the CDR3 is 13 residues. CDR1 is SGHRS and CDR2 is YFSETQ in the germline V gene. Assay used: immunoSEQ multiplex PCR; TCRdb lists only in-frame clones, some missing. Of more than 150,000 clones listed, roughly 88% are singletons. For this clone: What it binds is not known. Distinct nucleotide sequences in the sample also encode this CDR3.

The chain is built from TRBV5-1 and TRBJ1-2; 7 bases align to TRBD1. This sequence originates from an adult in good health. The starting material was peripheral blood, obtained on day 0 of AZD1222 vaccination. The CDR3 DNA is TGCGCCAGCAGCTTGGAACAGGGGTACGGCTACACCTTC. The encoded protein is CASSLEQGYGYTF.